These 3 T cell receptor beta chains originate from one sample sequenced in a study of Tregs in tolerant kidney transplant recipients (dated by TCRdb to between 2018 and 2021). Transplants used related donors with nonmyeloablative bone marrow transplantation; mixed chimerism was transient in the human trials. Library generation was performed with the immunoSEQ multiplex PCR assay. As stored in TCRdb, this immuneACCESS dataset retains in-frame rearrangements with V and J assigned. A fraction of the clones does not appear; measured against another copy, unresolved V genes explain less than half of the discrepancy, and the remainder lacks a known reason. The table for this sample lists under 90,000 clones; 75% to 95% of them were counted only once. The top ten hold roughly 1.5% of the sample. The specimen comprised CD4+ T cells from blood (PBMCs), sampled 24 months after the transplant. The receptors shown here come from a human patient who received a combined kidney and bone marrow transplant. After transplantation, some T cells may belong to the graft donor instead of the recipient.

The chain is built from TRBV18 and TRBJ2-1; perhaps TRBD1 as D (8 bases). Per germline, CDR1 KGHSH and CDR2 LQKENI. The CDR3 has 15 residues. The V end lost 5 bases, the J end lost 1 base, and 12 bases lay between the germline ends. The CDR3 loop is CASSSQGGSYNEQFF. CDR3 nucleotides: TGTGCCAGCTCATCACAGGGGGGGTCCTACAATGAGCAGTTCTTC.

In its sample, this clone was seen a few times. DNA for the CDR3: TGTGCCAGCAGTGAAGAGGCAGGTTATAGCAATCAGCCCCAGCATTTT. It encodes CASSEEAGYSNQPQHF. This chain links TRBV2 with TRBJ1-5, with D uncertain. The V and J ends lost 1 base and 0 bases respectively, with 10 bases between them. The CDR3 consists of 16 residues. Germline V gene lookup returns CDR1 SNHLY and CDR2 FYNNEI.

V is TRBV7-2 and J is TRBJ1-2; D unclear. This CDR3 spans 13 amino acids. Trimming took off 5 bases at V and 0 bases at J, with 7 bases between the two ends. Germline V CDR1 and CDR2: SGHTA, FQGNSA. CDR3 protein: CASSLHSNYGYTF. CDR3 bases: TGTGCCAGCAGCCTCCACTCTAACTATGGCTACACCTTC.